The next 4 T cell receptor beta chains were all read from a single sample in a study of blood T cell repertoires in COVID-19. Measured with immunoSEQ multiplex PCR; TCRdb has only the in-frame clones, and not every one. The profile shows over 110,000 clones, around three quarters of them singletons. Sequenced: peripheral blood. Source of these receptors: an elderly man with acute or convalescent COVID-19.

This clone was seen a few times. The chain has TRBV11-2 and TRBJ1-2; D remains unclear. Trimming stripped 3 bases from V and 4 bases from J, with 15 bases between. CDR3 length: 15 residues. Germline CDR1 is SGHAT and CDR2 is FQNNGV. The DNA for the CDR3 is TGTGCCAGCAGCTTCGGGGAAAATGCGGCCTATGGCTACACCTTC. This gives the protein CASSFGENAAYGYTF.

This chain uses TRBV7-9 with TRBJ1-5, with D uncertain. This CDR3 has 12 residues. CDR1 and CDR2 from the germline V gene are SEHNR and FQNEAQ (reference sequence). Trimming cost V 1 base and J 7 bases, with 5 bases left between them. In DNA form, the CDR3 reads TGTGCCAGCAGCTTAGATCAACAGCCCCAGCATTTT. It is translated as CASSLDQQPQHF.

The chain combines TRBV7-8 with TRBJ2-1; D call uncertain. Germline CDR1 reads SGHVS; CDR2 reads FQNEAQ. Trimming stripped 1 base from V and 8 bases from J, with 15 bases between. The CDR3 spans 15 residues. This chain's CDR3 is CASSLGRFRPDEQFF. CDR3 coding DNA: TGTGCCAGCAGCTTAGGGCGGTTCCGCCCGGATGAGCAGTTCTTC. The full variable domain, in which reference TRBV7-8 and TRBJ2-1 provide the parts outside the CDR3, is GAGVSQSPRYKVAKRGQDVALRCDPISGHVSLFWYQQALGQGPEFLTYFQNEAQLDKSGLPSDRFFAERPEGSVSTLKIQRTQQEDSAVYLCASSLGRFRPDEQFFGPGTRLTVL.

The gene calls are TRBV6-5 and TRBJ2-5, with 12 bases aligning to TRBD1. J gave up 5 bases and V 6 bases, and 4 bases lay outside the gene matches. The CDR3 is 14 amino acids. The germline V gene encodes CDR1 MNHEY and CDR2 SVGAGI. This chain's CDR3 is CASRGQGAWETQYF. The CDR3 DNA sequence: TGTGCCAGCAGGGGACAGGGGGCCTGGGAGACCCAGTACTTC.